The 25 T cell receptor beta chains below come from one sample, sequenced in a study of blood T cell dynamics during melanoma immunotherapy. The assay was immunoSEQ multiplex PCR, and TCRdb's table has in-frame clones only and misses some. The sample records some 15,000 clones, roughly 83% being singletons. Time point indicated: pre-treatment baseline. The input for sequencing was blood, taken from a patient treated with checkpoint blockade. The source of these receptors is a human donor with melanoma.

The chain recombines TRBV15 with TRBJ1-1; D perhaps matches TRBD1 (6 bases). The CDR3 runs 14 residues. V was shortened by 1 base and J by 8 bases, with 14 bases between the two germline ends. Germline loops: CDR1 LNHNV, CDR2 YYDKDF (reference sequence). The DNA of the CDR3 is TGTGCCACCAGCAGAGGGGGAACAGGGCACGAAGCTTTCTTT. Amino acid sequence: CATSRGGTGHEAFF.

The chain employs TRBV7-9 and TRBJ1-6; perhaps TRBD1 as D (5 bases). CDR1 is SEHNR and CDR2 is FQNEAQ in the germline V gene (reference sequence). The ends were cut back, 2 bases at V and 0 bases at J, with 14 bases in the middle. This CDR3 contains 18 residues. This CDR3 is CASSLLPGTSSYNSPLHF. CDR3 in DNA: TGTGCCAGCAGCTTACTTCCAGGGACGAGCTCCTATAATTCACCCCTCCACTTT.

The rearrangement uses TRBV9 and TRBJ1-1; a weak D match, TRBD1 (5 bases). The V end lost 10 bases, the J end lost 0 bases, and 19 bases lay between the germline ends. From germline, CDR1 is SGDLS and CDR2 YYNGEE. The length of the CDR3 is 15 residues. The CDR3, as DNA: TGTGCCGGAAGCAGGGACGTTAACATGAACACTGAAGCTTTCTTT. It specifies CAGSRDVNMNTEAFF.

The V and J genes are TRBV27 and TRBJ1-6; D perhaps matches TRBD1 (5 bases). Germline V gives CDR1 MNHEY, CDR2 SMNVEV (reference sequence). This CDR3 has 17 residues. The ends were cut back, 5 bases at V and 7 bases at J, with 21 bases in the middle. Here the CDR3 DNA reads TGTGCCAGCAGTCGGTATCCCTCGTCAGGGTTGAATTCACCCCTCCACTTT. Its protein is CASSRYPSSGLNSPLHF.

The rearrangement joins TRBV7-3 to TRBJ1-2, with 9 bases fitting TRBD1. J was trimmed by 8 bases and V by 5 bases; bases with no gene match: 12. From germline, CDR1 is SGHTA and CDR2 FQGTGA. There are 15 residues in the CDR3. This CDR3 is CASSVGPGQGFGYTF. The CDR3, as DNA: TGTGCCAGCAGCGTAGGACCGGGACAGGGATTCGGCTACACCTTC.

This clone was detected a few times. The chain links TRBV5-6 to TRBJ1-6, with D unclear. The CDR3 is made up of 13 amino acids. CDR1 is SGHDT and CDR2 is YYEEEE in the germline V gene. Trimming took 3 bases from V and 8 from J, leaving 9 bases between them. For the CDR3, the DNA is TGTGCCAGCAGCTCCCTCCCCGATTCACCCCTCCACTTT. Residues: CASSSLPDSPLHF.

The chain combines TRBV18 with TRBJ1-5; D gene unclear. The CDR3 covers 12 residues. V was pared by 8 bases and J by 7 bases, with 12 bases between. CDR1 KGHSH and CDR2 LQKENI come from the germline V gene. Written as DNA, the CDR3 is TGTGCCAGCCAACTTATGGACCAGCCCCAGCATTTT. It is translated as CASQLMDQPQHF.

The V and J genes are TRBV6-1 and TRBJ2-2; D is possibly TRBD1 or TRBD2 (5 bases each). In germline, CDR1 is MNHNS, CDR2 SASEGT. The CDR3 is 14 amino acids. V was trimmed by 11 bases and J by 5 bases, leaving 18 bases between them. CDR3 residues: CAATWGLETGELFF. The CDR3 region has the DNA TGTGCCGCCACATGGGGGTTAGAAACCGGGGAGCTGTTTTTT.

V and J are TRBV11-2 and TRBJ2-7; TRBD1 agrees at 12 bases. The CDR3 is 17 amino acids. Per germline, CDR1 SGHAT and CDR2 FQNNGV. The junction had 12 bases not matched to a gene; V was cut back by 3 bases and J by 6 bases. The CDR3 loop is CASSFDAWDRGHFEQYF. The DNA of the CDR3 is TGTGCCAGCAGCTTTGATGCGTGGGACAGGGGGCACTTCGAGCAGTACTTC.

In nucleotides, the CDR3 is TGTGCCAGCAGCTACCGCGGGAACTACAATGAGCAGTTCTTC. Translation gives CASSYRGNYNEQFF. This chain uses TRBV11-1 with TRBJ2-1, with a possible D match to TRBD2 (6 bases). This CDR3 is built from 14 residues. V lost 4 bases and J 3 bases, leaving 10 bases between the germline ends. CDR1 and CDR2 (germline): SGHAT, FQDESV (reference sequence).

This chain links TRBV7-3 with TRBJ2-2; D gene uncertain. Germline lookup yields CDR1 SGHTA and CDR2 FQGTGA. The CDR3 is made up of 13 amino acids. The V end was cut by 2 bases, the J end by 1 base, with 2 bases between. The CDR3 DNA reads TGTGCCAGCAGCTTATTGAACACCGGGGAGCTGTTTTTT. As protein: CASSLLNTGELFF.

This clone was seen a handful of times. V usage is TRBV5-6 and J usage is TRBJ1-2, with D possibly matching TRBD1 (5 bases). The CDR3 is 14 amino acids. Germline V lookup: CDR1 SGHDT, CDR2 YYEEEE. Trimming shortened V by 5 bases and J by 5 bases, and 16 bases separated the two germline ends. The CDR3 sequence: CASSFQGVGYGYTF. CDR3 DNA: TGTGCCAGCAGTTTCCAAGGGGTCGGATATGGCTACACCTTC.

This chain uses TRBV6-1 with TRBJ2-6; D is uncertain. The CDR3 runs to 15 residues. Germline CDR1 MNHNS, CDR2 SASEGT. Between the trimmed V and J ends, which lost 11 bases and 0 bases, there was a span of 14 bases. CDR3 nucleotides: TGTGCCGGGTCACTAATCAGCTCTGGGGCCAACGTCCTGACTTTC. This gives the protein CAGSLISSGANVLTF.

This rearrangement joins TRBV7-9 to TRBJ2-7; 10 bases line up with TRBD2. Germline-derived CDR1 and CDR2 are SEHNR and FQNEAQ (reference sequence). The V gene end was trimmed by 2 bases and the J gene end by 4 bases; junction bases not matched to a gene: 5. The CDR3 sequence is 15 residues long. In nucleotides, the CDR3 is TGTGCCAGCAGCTTATCTAGCGGGGGTGGATACGAGCAGTACTTC. Amino acid sequence: CASSLSSGGGYEQYF.

The gene calls are TRBV29-1 and TRBJ2-3; 13 bases are shared with TRBD2. This CDR3 has 16 amino acids. Germline V gene lookup returns CDR1 SQVTM and CDR2 ANQGSEA. V lost 3 bases, J lost 3 bases, and 6 bases stayed unmatched. CDR3 sequence: CSVDGLAGEWTDTQYF. CDR3 in DNA: TGCAGCGTTGACGGACTAGCGGGAGAATGGACAGATACGCAGTATTTT.

V usage is TRBV7-8 and J usage is TRBJ2-7; maybe TRBD2 (6 bases). The CDR3 covers 14 residues. The V end lost 1 base, the J end lost 3 bases, and 10 bases lay between the germline ends. CDR1 and CDR2 from the germline V gene are SGHVS and FQNEAQ. The CDR3 reads CASSLVGLGYEQYF. The CDR3 DNA reads as TGTGCCAGCAGCTTAGTGGGACTGGGCTACGAGCAGTACTTC.

The chain links TRBV5-1 to TRBJ2-7; perhaps TRBD2 as D (5 bases). This CDR3 spans 13 amino acids. V lost 7 bases and J 2 bases, leaving 13 bases between the germline ends. Germline V gives CDR1 SGHRS, CDR2 YFSETQ. CDR3 coding DNA: TGCGCCAGCCAGGATAGCGTAACCTACGAGCAGTACTTC. This sequence encodes CASQDSVTYEQYF.

The rearrangement links TRBV23-1 to TRBJ2-1; D perhaps matches TRBD2 (5 bases). TRBV23-1 falls under the ORF class, with uncertain function. V gave up 0 bases and J gave up 2 bases, with 11 bases separating them. CDR3 length: 16 amino acids. CDR3 DNA: TGCGCCAGCAGTCAATCGCCCGAGGGAACCTACAATGAGCAGTTCTTC. Amino acid sequence: CASSQSPEGTYNEQFF.

This chain connects TRBV6-5 to TRBJ1-2, with D possibly being TRBD1 (5 bases). Trimming took off 8 bases at V and 1 base at J, with 11 bases between the two ends. This CDR3 region has 13 residues. Germline V CDR1 and CDR2: MNHEY, SVGAGI. CDR3 DNA: TGTGCCAGCCGCGACGGGGGTAACTATGGCTACACCTTC. It specifies CASRDGGNYGYTF.

V gene TRBV5-5 combines with J gene TRBJ1-1; no clear D. Germline V lookup: CDR1 SGHKS, CDR2 YYEKEE (reference sequence). The V and J ends lost 2 bases and 4 bases respectively, with 15 bases between them. This CDR3 has 15 residues. CDR3 sequence: CASSLSGSRSTEAFF. The CDR3, as DNA: TGTGCCAGCAGCTTATCTGGGAGTCGGAGCACTGAAGCTTTCTTT.

The sample holds one count of this clone. The chain couples TRBV12-5 to TRBJ1-2; D is perhaps TRBD1 (6 bases). CDR3 size: 15 residues. CDR1 and CDR2 (germline): LGHNT, FRNRAP. Trimming took off 1 base at V and 6 bases at J, with 15 bases between the two ends. The CDR3 is CASGLASGRGDGYTF. The DNA of the CDR3 is TGTGCTAGTGGTTTGGCCTCGGGGAGGGGGGATGGCTACACCTTC.

In its sample, this clone was seen once. The genes are TRBV30 and TRBJ1-6; D not resolved. Germline CDR1 GTSNPN, CDR2 SVGIG (reference sequence). The length of the CDR3 is 13 residues. V was cut by 5 bases and J by 10 bases, with 15 bases left in between. In nucleotides, the CDR3 is TGTGCCTGGGGCCGGCGGGGTCAATCACCCCTCCACTTT. Its protein is CAWGRRGQSPLHF.

The V call is TRBV19, the J call TRBJ1-4, with 9 bases that match TRBD1. The CDR3 is 15 amino acids. Germline loops: CDR1 LNHDA, CDR2 SQIVND (reference sequence). V gave up 3 bases and J gave up 1 base; unmatched junction bases: 0. CDR3 protein: CASSMGQGTNEKLFF. CDR3 nucleotide sequence: TGTGCCAGTAGTATGGGACAGGGAACTAATGAAAAACTGTTTTTT.

V and J are TRBV2 and TRBJ1-2; maybe TRBD1 (5 bases). Germline V gives CDR1 SNHLY, CDR2 FYNNEI. The CDR3 consists of 13 residues. Written as DNA, the CDR3 is TGTGCTTCGCAGCCGGGGGGGGACTATGGCTACACCTTC. Translation gives CASQPGGDYGYTF.

The CDR3 loop is CASSRPENTYEQYF. The CDR3 DNA sequence: TGTGCCAGCAGCCGCCCAGAGAACACCTACGAGCAGTACTTC. The gene calls are TRBV28 and TRBJ2-7; D unclear. The CDR3 runs 14 residues. The germline V gene encodes CDR1 MDHEN and CDR2 SYDVKM. Deletions cut 6 bases from V and 2 bases from J, with 14 bases between.